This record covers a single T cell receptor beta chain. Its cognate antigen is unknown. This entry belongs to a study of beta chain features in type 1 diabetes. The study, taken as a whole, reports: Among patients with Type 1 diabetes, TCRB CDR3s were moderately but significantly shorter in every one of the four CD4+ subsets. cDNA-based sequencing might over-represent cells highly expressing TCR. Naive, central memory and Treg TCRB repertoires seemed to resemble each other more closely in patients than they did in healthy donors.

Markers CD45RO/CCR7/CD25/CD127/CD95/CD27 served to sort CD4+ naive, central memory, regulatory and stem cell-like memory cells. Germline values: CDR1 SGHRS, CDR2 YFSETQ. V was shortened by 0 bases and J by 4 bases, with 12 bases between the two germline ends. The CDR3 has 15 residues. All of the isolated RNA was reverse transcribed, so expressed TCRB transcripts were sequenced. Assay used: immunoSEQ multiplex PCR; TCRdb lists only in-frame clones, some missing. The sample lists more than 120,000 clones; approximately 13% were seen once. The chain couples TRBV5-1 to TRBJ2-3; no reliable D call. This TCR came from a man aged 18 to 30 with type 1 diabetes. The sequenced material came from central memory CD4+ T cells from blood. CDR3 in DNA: TGCGCCAGCAGCTTGGTCGGCACGCTCGCAGATACGCAGTATTTT. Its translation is CASSLVGTLADTQYF.